This T cell receptor beta chain was identified in a study of control samples from healthy donors and cancer patients. Sequenced by immunoSEQ multiplex PCR; TCRdb stores in-frame clones only, minus some. This sample has approximately 180,000 clones, with 91% found just once. The V gene's germline CDR1 is SQVTM and CDR2 ANQGSEA. Trimming took off 4 bases at V and 0 bases at J, with 9 bases between the two ends. The CDR3 covers 13 residues. V is TRBV29-1 and J is TRBJ1-1, with TRBD1 as a possible D gene (5 bases). This clonotype was sampled from a woman aged 40-49 years in good health. Specimen: blood. CDR3 sequence (DNA): TGCAGCGTTGGGAAGGGGCTGAACACTGAAGCTTTCTTT. Translating it yields CSVGKGLNTEAFF.